One sample yielded the 29 T cell receptor beta chains listed below, sequenced in a study of blood T cells in healthy people across ages. With a J-beta primer mix and a sample-barcoded 5' primer, a second PCR ran roughly 6 to 11 cycles. TCRdb redid the calling of the 5' RACE reads with MiXCR, one entry per CDR3 protein. The sample includes 700,000 or so distinct CDR3 sequences, roughly two fifths of them seen just once. The sample comprised blood. Source of these receptors: a man older than 75 in good health.

V gene TRBV30 combines with J gene TRBJ2-4; 10 bases fit TRBD2. The ends lost 5 bases at V and 2 bases at J; junction bases unmatched: 6. This CDR3 spans 15 amino acids. Germline-derived CDR1 and CDR2 are GTSNPN and SVGIG (reference sequence). CDR3 amino acids: CAWEPGLAPKNIQYF. CDR3 sequence (DNA): TGTGCCTGGGAACCGGGACTAGCGCCCAAAAACATTCAGTACTTC.

The V gene is TRBV5-6, the J gene TRBJ2-1, with a possible D match to TRBD2 (5 bases). With 3 bases removed from V and 0 bases from J, the gap between germline ends came to 16 bases. The CDR3 contains 17 residues. The germline V gene encodes CDR1 SGHDT and CDR2 YYEEEE. DNA of the CDR3: TGTGCCAGCAGCTCCGTAGGGAGCGATGGCTCCTACAATGAGCAGTTCTTC. Its protein is CASSSVGSDGSYNEQFF.

The chain combines TRBV2 with TRBJ1-5; D unclear. The CDR3 consists of 13 residues. Trimming took off 6 bases at V and 0 bases at J, with 6 bases between the two ends. Germline CDR1 is SNHLY and CDR2 is FYNNEI. For the CDR3, the DNA is TGTGCCAGCAGGGTAGGTAGCAATCAGCCCCAGCATTTT. As protein: CASRVGSNQPQHF.

The chain is built from TRBV29-1 and TRBJ1-3, with D maybe TRBD1 (6 bases). The CDR3 consists of 16 residues. CDR1 and CDR2 from the germline V gene are SQVTM and ANQGSEA. V gave up 3 bases and J gave up 1 base, with 16 bases separating them. CDR3 residues: CSVEEANRESGNTIYF. The CDR3 nucleotides are TGCAGCGTTGAGGAAGCGAACAGGGAATCTGGAAACACCATATATTTT.

This clonotype was recorded a few times. CDR3 sequence (DNA): TGCAGTGCTATCCGACAGGGGGTTCGTGAGACCCAGTACTTC. Its protein is CSAIRQGVRETQYF. This rearrangement joins TRBV20-1 to TRBJ2-7; 9 bases agree with TRBD1. The J call may be incorrect, as the DNA end agrees better with TRBJ2-5. CDR1 and CDR2 from the germline V gene are DFQATT and SNEGSKA (reference sequence). The length of the CDR3 is 14 residues.

This clonotype has only a few counts. The CDR3 bases are TGCGCCAGCAGCCTCCTCGGACAGGGCCAAGAGACCCAGTACTTC. Amino acid sequence: CASSLLGQGQETQYF. The J gene is TRBJ2-5, the V gene TRBV5-1; 8 bases are a match to TRBD1. Unmatched junction bases numbered 6, after V lost 4 bases and J lost 1 base. The length of the CDR3 is 15 residues. From germline, CDR1 is SGHRS and CDR2 YFSETQ.

There are a few counts of this clonotype. This chain links TRBV7-2 with TRBJ2-3, with 7 bases aligning to TRBD1. This CDR3 comprises 15 residues. Per germline, CDR1 SGHTA and CDR2 FQGNSA. With V trimmed by 1 base and J by 10 bases, 11 bases remained unmatched. The CDR3 here is CASSLDRDSKAAQYF. CDR3 DNA sequence: TGTGCCAGCAGCTTAGATCGGGACAGTAAGGCGGCGCAGTATTTT.

There are many counts of this clonotype. This chain links TRBV4-1 with TRBJ2-7; a possible D gene is TRBD2 (6 bases). This CDR3 is 15 amino acids long. The germline V gene encodes CDR1 MGHRA and CDR2 YSYEKL. V lost 0 bases and J lost 2, with 11 bases in between. The CDR3, as DNA: TGCGCCAGCAGCCAAGACGACGGAGGGGCCTACGAGCAGTACTTC. Protein sequence: CASSQDDGGAYEQYF.

The chain has TRBV18 and TRBJ2-3; the D call may be TRBD1 or TRBD2 (6 bases each). V was clipped by 0 bases and J by 2 bases, with 12 bases between them. The CDR3 runs 16 residues. CDR1 KGHSH and CDR2 LQKENI come from the germline V gene. CDR3 nucleotide sequence: TGTGCCAGCTCACCACCCAAAGGGGGGATCACAGATACGCAGTATTTT. Encoded protein: CASSPPKGGITDTQYF.

The chain is built from TRBV28 and TRBJ1-1; D not certain. CDR3 length: 15 amino acids. Germline V CDR1 and CDR2: MDHEN, SYDVKM. Trimming removed 5 bases from V and 8 bases from J, with 21 bases in between. The CDR3 loop reads CASSSRTGGLREAFF. As DNA, the CDR3 is TGTGCCAGCAGTAGCAGGACGGGCGGACTAAGGGAAGCTTTCTTT.

The V gene is TRBV5-6, the J gene TRBJ2-7, with no clear D. The germline V gene encodes CDR1 SGHDT and CDR2 YYEEEE. The CDR3 is 13 residues long. The germline V and J ends were trimmed by 2 bases and 10 bases, with 16 bases remaining between them. CDR3 sequence: CASSFSDQEAQYF. The DNA for the CDR3 is TGTGCCAGCAGCTTTTCAGATCAAGAGGCCCAGTACTTC.

This clonotype was counted a few times. CDR3 residues: CSVENRGGETQYF. The DNA for the CDR3 is TGCAGCGTTGAAAACCGGGGGGGGGAGACCCAGTACTTC. V gene TRBV29-1 combines with J gene TRBJ2-7; TRBD2 aligns across 8 bases. The DNA end is a closer match to TRBJ2-5, so the J assignment may be wrong. The V gene's germline CDR1 is SQVTM and CDR2 ANQGSEA. The CDR3 is made up of 13 amino acids.

This clonotype was seen more than once but under ten times. The V gene is TRBV6-2 or TRBV6-3, the J gene TRBJ2-7; the match to TRBD1 covers 9 bases. The CDR3 runs 17 residues. V lost 6 bases, J lost 1 base, and 13 bases stayed unmatched. Looked up from germline, CDR1 is MNHEY and CDR2 is SVGEGT. The CDR3 nucleotides are TGTGCCAGCAGCCGACTTTCACCGGGACAGGGATCCTACGAGCAGTACTTC. Translated, it gives CASSRLSPGQGSYEQYF.

V gene TRBV6-2 or TRBV6-3 combines with J gene TRBJ1-1; 9 bases line up with TRBD1. V dropped 7 bases and J dropped 5; count of bases not matched to a gene: 8. Germline assignment: CDR1 MNHEY and CDR2 SVGEGT. The CDR3 runs to 14 residues. CDR3 coding DNA: TGTGCCAGCAATACGGGGACAGGGTGGACTGAAGCTTTCTTT. Encoded protein: CASNTGTGWTEAFF.

The gene calls are TRBV6-1 and TRBJ2-7, with 10 bases lining up with TRBD1. CDR1 is MNHNS and CDR2 is SASEGT in the germline V gene. CDR3 size: 17 residues. V lost 7 bases, J lost 0 bases, and 12 bases stayed unmatched. The CDR3 nucleotides read TGTGCCAGCAAACCCGGGACAGGGGCTTTCTACTCCTACGAGCAGTACTTC. This encodes CASKPGTGAFYSYEQYF.

This clonotype was recorded many times. The chain links TRBV7-6 to TRBJ2-1; 8 bases are a match to TRBD2. The germline V gene encodes CDR1 SGHVS and CDR2 FNYEAQ. The J segment lost 9 bases and the V segment lost 4 bases, leaving 17 bases of the junction unmatched. The CDR3 sequence is 17 residues long. CDR3 sequence (DNA): TGTGCCAGCAGCTCCCTGTCCGCCGGGACTAGGGGTGCTGAGCAGTTCTTC. Translated, it gives CASSSLSAGTRGAEQFF.

The chain combines TRBV5-1 with TRBJ2-7, with a weak D call TRBD2 (5 bases). Germline CDR1 reads SGHRS; CDR2 reads YFSETQ. The V gene lost 0 bases and the J gene lost 2 bases, with 12 bases spanning the gap. This CDR3 comprises 15 residues. CDR3 nucleotides: TGCGCCAGCAGCTTGGCCGTCGGGGAAGCCTACGAGCAGTACTTC. Translation gives CASSLAVGEAYEQYF.

This clonotype was seen once. A much larger clone differs by one base, so this may be a read error. J is TRBJ1-2 and V is TRBV5-4; maybe TRBD1 (5 bases). Germline V gene lookup returns CDR1 SGHNT and CDR2 YYREEE (reference sequence). Trimming shortened V by 4 bases and J by 4 bases, and 20 bases separated the two germline ends. The CDR3 is 16 amino acids. CDR3 in amino acids: CASSTYSTVLTYGYTF. DNA for the CDR3: TGTGCCAGCAGCACTTACTCGACAGTCCTGACCTATGGCTACACCTTC.

This clonotype was picked up a small number of times. CDR3 in amino acids: CASDSAGRTNEQFF. For the CDR3, the DNA is TGTGCCAGTGATTCAGCGGGGAGAACCAATGAGCAGTTCTTC. The rearrangement links TRBV5-6 to TRBJ2-1; 7 bases line up with TRBD2. J gave up 6 bases and V 8 bases, and 11 bases lay outside the gene matches. CDR3 length: 14 residues. CDR1 SGHDT and CDR2 YYEEEE come from the germline V gene.

The genes are TRBV24-1 and TRBJ2-6; possible D gene TRBD2, 6 bases. V shed 2 bases and J shed 3 bases, with 13 bases lying between them. In germline, CDR1 is KGHDR, CDR2 SFDVKD. The CDR3 extends over 17 amino acids. CDR3 sequence reads: CATSDWVGGYGANVLTF. The CDR3 region has the DNA TGTGCCACCAGTGATTGGGTTGGGGGGTATGGGGCCAACGTCCTGACTTTC.

The J gene is TRBJ2-1, the V gene TRBV7-8; D is perhaps TRBD2 (5 bases). The CDR3 spans 12 residues. Deletions cut 7 bases from V and 6 bases from J, with 10 bases between. Germline V CDR1 and CDR2: SGHVS, FQNEAQ. The CDR3 coding sequence is TGTGCCAGCACCCTCCGGGGCAATGAGCAGTTCTTC. Translation gives CASTLRGNEQFF.

CDR3: CASSDVGVGQETQYF. In DNA, the CDR3 is TGTGCCAGCAGTGATGTGGGAGTCGGGCAAGAGACCCAGTACTTC. V gene TRBV2 combines with J gene TRBJ2-4; D might be TRBD2 (5 bases). Matching the DNA end better, TRBJ2-5 makes the J call doubtful. Germline values: CDR1 SNHLY, CDR2 FYNNEI. This CDR3 is 15 amino acids long.

This clonotype came up once. The chain employs TRBV10-2 and TRBJ2-5; 10 bases line up with TRBD1. There are 15 residues in the CDR3. J lost 2 bases, V lost 3 bases, and 3 bases had no gene match. The germline gives CDR1 WSHSY, CDR2 SAAADI. For the CDR3, the DNA is TGCGCCAGCAGTGAACCGGGACAGGGGCAAGAGACCCAGTACTTC. It yields the protein CASSEPGQGQETQYF.

This clonotype was observed a handful of times. Written as DNA, the CDR3 is TGTGCCACCAAACCCTCGAGCACAGATACGCAGTATTTT. It specifies CATKPSSTDTQYF. The chain combines TRBV10-3 with TRBJ2-3; no clear D gene. The V end was cut by 10 bases, the J end by 0 bases, with 11 bases between. The CDR3 runs 13 residues. CDR1 is ENHRY, CDR2 SYGVKD, per germline.

Notes on this clonotype: A much larger clone lies one base from this, so it may be a read error. This rearrangement joins TRBV7-2 to TRBJ2-5; D ambiguous. The J call is uncertain, as TRBJ2-7 better fits the DNA end. In germline, CDR1 is SGHTA, CDR2 FQGNSA. This CDR3 contains 15 residues. Written as DNA, the CDR3 is TGTGCCAACAGCTTAAGGATGGGGTCCTACCACGAGCAGTACTTC. Protein product: CANSLRMGSYHEQYF.

The table lists this clonotype with a few counts. This chain connects TRBV10-3 to TRBJ1-6; 7 bases map to TRBD1. The V gene end was trimmed by 9 bases and the J gene end by 5 bases; junction bases not matched to a gene: 4. Germline assignment: CDR1 ENHRY and CDR2 SYGVKD. The CDR3 has 13 amino acids. The CDR3 sequence: CAIRTGDNSPLHF. The CDR3 coding sequence is TGTGCCATACGAACAGGGGATAATTCACCCCTCCACTTT.

CDR3 in amino acids: CASSYTGTSGYYNEQFF. The DNA of the CDR3 is TGTGCCAGCAGCTACACCGGGACTAGCGGCTACTACAATGAGCAGTTCTTC. This chain links TRBV7-9 with TRBJ2-1; 11 nucleotides align to TRBD2. This CDR3 is 17 amino acids long. V was pared by 4 bases and J by 3 bases, with 8 bases of the junction left unmatched. CDR1 and CDR2 (germline): SEHNR, FQNEAQ (reference sequence).

This clonotype appeared a few times. This chain uses TRBV24-1 with TRBJ2-1; 9 bases align to TRBD1. This CDR3 spans 15 amino acids. The V segment lost 5 bases and the J segment 5 bases; nucleotides outside the gene matches: 6. Germline loops: CDR1 KGHDR, CDR2 SFDVKD. CDR3 in amino acids: CATSGDRVRNNEQFF. As DNA, the CDR3 is TGTGCCACCAGTGGGGACAGGGTGCGCAACAATGAGCAGTTCTTC.

The chain recombines TRBV6-4 with TRBJ2-5; D remains ambiguous. The germline V and J ends were trimmed by 5 bases and 5 bases, with 15 bases remaining between them. The CDR3 loop spans 14 amino acids. Germline-derived CDR1 and CDR2 are MRHNA and SNTAGT. The CDR3 loop reads CASSPTKGSETQYF. As DNA, the CDR3 is TGTGCCAGCAGTCCTACCAAGGGCAGCGAGACCCAGTACTTC.